A selection of T cell receptor beta chains follows, all from one sample in a study of T cell repertoires in cytomegalovirus infection. TCRdb reanalysed the reads using MiXCR and keeps one entry per CDR3 protein. This table has hundreds of thousands of distinct CDR3 sequences, 20% to 25% appearing once. Source material: CD8+ T cells from PBMCs. The receptors derive from a human donor in good health (CMV status not recorded). Some clones in this sample may be carry-over from other donors' samples. Each CDR3 is given with its conserved first and last residue. The order of the fields is J gene, D gene, clone size, V gene, CDR3 protein, CDR3 DNA. A D gene is named only where the DNA matches it firmly. Clone size is shown for a subset of rows, as once, few, many or a class of expanded clone.

j_gene: TRBJ1-1; d_gene: TRBD1; abundance: few; v_gene: TRBV7-9; CDR3aa: CATTAPLPDRVNTEAFF; CDR3nt: TGTGCCACCACAGCCCCCCTTCCCGACAGGGTGAACACTGAAGCTTTCTTT
j_gene: TRBJ2-5; d_gene: TRBD1; abundance: .; v_gene: TRBV20-1; CDR3aa: CSARDRDRVYQETQYF; CDR3nt: TGCAGTGCTAGAGACCGGGACAGGGTGTACCAAGAGACCCAGTACTTC
j_gene: TRBJ2-1; d_gene: .; abundance: many; v_gene: TRBV4-1; CDR3aa: CASSQESAYNEQFF; CDR3nt: TGCGCCAGCAGCCAAGAAAGCGCCTACAATGAGCAGTTCTTC
j_gene: TRBJ1-5; d_gene: TRBD1; abundance: many; v_gene: TRBV7-9; CDR3aa: CASSFDRGNQPQHF; CDR3nt: TGTGCCAGCAGTTTCGACAGGGGAAATCAGCCCCAGCATTTT
j_gene: TRBJ1-2; d_gene: .; abundance: few; v_gene: TRBV7-9; CDR3aa: CASSPPADYGYTF; CDR3nt: TGTGCCAGCAGCCCACCGGCTGACTATGGCTACACCTTC
j_gene: TRBJ2-5; d_gene: .; abundance: .; v_gene: TRBV7-8; CDR3aa: CASTGGGETQYF; CDR3nt: TGTGCCTCCACAGGGGGGGGGGAGACCCAGTACTTC
j_gene: TRBJ1-2; d_gene: .; abundance: many; v_gene: TRBV10-1; CDR3aa: CASSEWGGRGYTF; CDR3nt: TGCGCCAGCAGTGAGTGGGGAGGTAGAGGCTACACCTTC
j_gene: TRBJ1-3; d_gene: .; abundance: .; v_gene: TRBV12-3/TRBV12-4; CDR3aa: CASSLSEGGNTIYF; CDR3nt: TGTGCCAGCAGTTTATCAGAAGGTGGAAACACCATATATTTT
j_gene: TRBJ2-5; d_gene: .; abundance: many; v_gene: TRBV7-9; CDR3aa: CATLHEGSETQYF; CDR3nt: TGTGCCACCCTACACGAGGGGTCAGAGACCCAGTACTTC
j_gene: TRBJ1-4; d_gene: TRBD1; abundance: .; v_gene: TRBV28; CDR3aa: CASSLWGTGSNEKLFF; CDR3nt: TGTGCCAGCAGTTTATGGGGGACAGGGTCAAATGAAAAACTGTTTTTT
j_gene: TRBJ1-2; d_gene: .; abundance: .; v_gene: TRBV19; CDR3aa: CASSMDSEANYGYTF; CDR3nt: TGTGCCAGTAGTATGGATTCGGAGGCTAACTATGGCTACACCTTC
j_gene: TRBJ1-5; d_gene: .; abundance: .; v_gene: TRBV10-3; CDR3aa: CAIRYSRDIDSNQPQHF; CDR3nt: TGTGCCATCAGATATTCCCGGGACATAGATAGCAATCAGCCCCAGCATTTT
j_gene: TRBJ1-2; d_gene: TRBD1; abundance: .; v_gene: TRBV20-1; CDR3aa: CSARTFQGAGYGYTF; CDR3nt: TGCAGTGCTAGGACCTTTCAGGGGGCAGGCTATGGCTACACCTTC
j_gene: TRBJ1-2; d_gene: .; abundance: few; v_gene: TRBV5-6; CDR3aa: CASSAGSGYGYTF; CDR3nt: TGTGCCAGCAGCGCCGGCTCAGGCTATGGCTACACCTTC
j_gene: TRBJ2-2; d_gene: .; abundance: many; v_gene: TRBV7-8; CDR3aa: CASSLGKGEGELFF; CDR3nt: TGTGCCAGCAGCTTAGGGAAGGGGGAAGGGGAGCTGTTTTTT
j_gene: TRBJ1-4; d_gene: .; abundance: .; v_gene: TRBV28; CDR3aa: CASSLVPGKLFF; CDR3nt: TGTGCCAGCAGTTTAGTGCCCGGAAAACTGTTTTTT
j_gene: TRBJ2-3; d_gene: TRBD1; abundance: many; v_gene: TRBV28; CDR3aa: CASSLGGAPSDTQYF; CDR3nt: TGTGCCAGCAGCCTAGGGGGCGCCCCGTCAGATACGCAGTATTTT
j_gene: TRBJ1-1; d_gene: .; abundance: .; v_gene: TRBV2; CDR3aa: CASTEQEIHEAFF; CDR3nt: TGTGCCAGCACCGAGCAGGAAATCCATGAAGCTTTCTTT
j_gene: TRBJ2-2; d_gene: .; abundance: .; v_gene: TRBV5-1; CDR3aa: CASSSLLAGTGELFF; CDR3nt: TGCGCCAGCAGCTCCCTACTCGCGGGGACCGGGGAGCTGTTTTTT
j_gene: TRBJ2-4; d_gene: TRBD1; abundance: few; v_gene: TRBV7-9; CDR3aa: CASSGYNRQGGKNIQYF; CDR3nt: TGTGCCAGCAGCGGGTACAACCGACAGGGTGGCAAAAACATTCAGTACTTC
j_gene: TRBJ2-3; d_gene: .; abundance: .; v_gene: TRBV5-4; CDR3aa: CASSEINTDTQYF; CDR3nt: TGTGCCAGCAGCGAAATCAACACAGATACGCAGTATTTT
j_gene: TRBJ2-1; d_gene: TRBD2; abundance: few; v_gene: TRBV4-1; CDR3aa: CASSQDRGLAENNEQFF; CDR3nt: TGCGCCAGCAGCCAAGATAGGGGACTAGCGGAAAACAATGAGCAGTTCTTC
j_gene: TRBJ2-1; d_gene: .; abundance: .; v_gene: TRBV4-1; CDR3aa: CASDSQVTGGRNEQFF; CDR3nt: TGCGCCAGCGACAGCCAAGTAACCGGGGGCAGGAATGAGCAGTTCTTC
j_gene: TRBJ2-6; d_gene: TRBD1; abundance: .; v_gene: TRBV29-1; CDR3aa: CSVEVSGTGALRSGANVLTF; CDR3nt: TGCAGCGTTGAGGTTTCCGGGACAGGGGCCCTTAGGTCTGGGGCCAACGTCCTGACTTTC
j_gene: TRBJ2-5; d_gene: TRBD2; abundance: .; v_gene: TRBV9; CDR3aa: CASSSRSGLAGEETQYF; CDR3nt: TGTGCCAGCAGCTCCCGTTCGGGACTAGCGGGGGAAGAGACCCAGTACTTC
j_gene: TRBJ2-1; d_gene: .; abundance: .; v_gene: TRBV7-6; CDR3aa: CASSARDEGYNEQFF; CDR3nt: TGTGCCAGCAGCGCCCGGGACGAGGGATACAATGAGCAGTTCTTC
j_gene: TRBJ1-5; d_gene: .; abundance: .; v_gene: TRBV7-9; CDR3aa: CASSRSGALQPQHF; CDR3nt: TGTGCCAGCAGCAGATCGGGGGCTCTTCAGCCCCAGCATTTT
j_gene: TRBJ2-7; d_gene: TRBD1; abundance: .; v_gene: TRBV6-2/TRBV6-3; CDR3aa: CASSYFGTGVNEQYF; CDR3nt: TGTGCCAGCAGTTACTTCGGGACAGGGGTAAACGAGCAGTACTTC
j_gene: TRBJ1-2; d_gene: .; abundance: few; v_gene: TRBV5-4; CDR3aa: CASSLWQGSYGYTF; CDR3nt: TGTGCCAGCAGCTTGTGGCAGGGGAGCTATGGCTACACCTTC
j_gene: TRBJ2-1; d_gene: .; abundance: many; v_gene: TRBV7-6; CDR3aa: CASSLVGSGEQFF; CDR3nt: TGTGCCAGCAGCTTAGTAGGGTCCGGTGAGCAGTTCTTC
j_gene: TRBJ1-5; d_gene: .; abundance: few; v_gene: TRBV24-1; CDR3aa: CATSDLYQPQHF; CDR3nt: TGTGCCACCAGTGATTTGTATCAGCCCCAGCATTTT
j_gene: TRBJ2-5; d_gene: .; abundance: .; v_gene: TRBV6-5; CDR3aa: CASSYSTSGPGWEETQYF; CDR3nt: TGTGCCAGCAGTTACTCGACATCGGGCCCAGGGTGGGAAGAGACCCAGTACTTC
j_gene: TRBJ2-7; d_gene: TRBD1; abundance: few; v_gene: TRBV7-9; CDR3aa: CASSPQTGPLEQYF; CDR3nt: TGTGCCAGCAGCCCCCAGACAGGGCCCCTCGAGCAGTACTTC
j_gene: TRBJ2-2; d_gene: .; abundance: few; v_gene: TRBV2; CDR3aa: CASSRPSEDTGELFF; CDR3nt: TGTGCCAGCAGCCGCCCGTCGGAGGACACCGGGGAGCTGTTTTTT
j_gene: TRBJ2-1; d_gene: .; abundance: .; v_gene: TRBV29-1; CDR3aa: CSADDSYNEQFF; CDR3nt: TGCAGCGCTGATGACAGTTACAATGAGCAGTTCTTC
j_gene: TRBJ2-7; d_gene: .; abundance: .; v_gene: TRBV29-1; CDR3aa: CSVEVGASSYEQNF; CDR3nt: TGCAGCGTTGAAGTAGGGGCTAGCTCCTACGAGCAGAACTTC
j_gene: TRBJ1-1; d_gene: .; abundance: many; v_gene: TRBV27; CDR3aa: CASSLSSVTEAFF; CDR3nt: TGTGCCAGCAGTTTATCTTCGGTCACTGAAGCTTTCTTT
j_gene: TRBJ2-5; d_gene: .; abundance: many; v_gene: TRBV6-2/TRBV6-3; CDR3aa: CASSYGSQETQYF; CDR3nt: TGTGCCAGCAGTTACGGCAGCCAAGAGACCCAGTACTTC
j_gene: TRBJ2-5; d_gene: TRBD1; abundance: few; v_gene: TRBV4-3; CDR3aa: CASSQETGTGQETQYF; CDR3nt: TGCGCCAGCAGCCAAGAAACGGGGACAGGCCAAGAGACCCAGTACTTC
j_gene: TRBJ1-1; d_gene: .; abundance: many; v_gene: TRBV6-2/TRBV6-3; CDR3aa: CASRGWGAPEAFF; CDR3nt: TGTGCCAGCAGAGGATGGGGGGCCCCTGAAGCTTTCTTT
j_gene: TRBJ2-1; d_gene: .; abundance: .; v_gene: TRBV5-6; CDR3aa: CASSTGDSYNEQFF; CDR3nt: TGTGCCAGCAGTACGGGGGACAGTTACAATGAGCAGTTCTTC
j_gene: TRBJ2-2; d_gene: .; abundance: few; v_gene: TRBV6-5; CDR3aa: CASSYSASSWTGELFF; CDR3nt: TGTGCCAGCAGTTACTCGGCGTCTAGCTGGACCGGGGAGCTGTTTTTT